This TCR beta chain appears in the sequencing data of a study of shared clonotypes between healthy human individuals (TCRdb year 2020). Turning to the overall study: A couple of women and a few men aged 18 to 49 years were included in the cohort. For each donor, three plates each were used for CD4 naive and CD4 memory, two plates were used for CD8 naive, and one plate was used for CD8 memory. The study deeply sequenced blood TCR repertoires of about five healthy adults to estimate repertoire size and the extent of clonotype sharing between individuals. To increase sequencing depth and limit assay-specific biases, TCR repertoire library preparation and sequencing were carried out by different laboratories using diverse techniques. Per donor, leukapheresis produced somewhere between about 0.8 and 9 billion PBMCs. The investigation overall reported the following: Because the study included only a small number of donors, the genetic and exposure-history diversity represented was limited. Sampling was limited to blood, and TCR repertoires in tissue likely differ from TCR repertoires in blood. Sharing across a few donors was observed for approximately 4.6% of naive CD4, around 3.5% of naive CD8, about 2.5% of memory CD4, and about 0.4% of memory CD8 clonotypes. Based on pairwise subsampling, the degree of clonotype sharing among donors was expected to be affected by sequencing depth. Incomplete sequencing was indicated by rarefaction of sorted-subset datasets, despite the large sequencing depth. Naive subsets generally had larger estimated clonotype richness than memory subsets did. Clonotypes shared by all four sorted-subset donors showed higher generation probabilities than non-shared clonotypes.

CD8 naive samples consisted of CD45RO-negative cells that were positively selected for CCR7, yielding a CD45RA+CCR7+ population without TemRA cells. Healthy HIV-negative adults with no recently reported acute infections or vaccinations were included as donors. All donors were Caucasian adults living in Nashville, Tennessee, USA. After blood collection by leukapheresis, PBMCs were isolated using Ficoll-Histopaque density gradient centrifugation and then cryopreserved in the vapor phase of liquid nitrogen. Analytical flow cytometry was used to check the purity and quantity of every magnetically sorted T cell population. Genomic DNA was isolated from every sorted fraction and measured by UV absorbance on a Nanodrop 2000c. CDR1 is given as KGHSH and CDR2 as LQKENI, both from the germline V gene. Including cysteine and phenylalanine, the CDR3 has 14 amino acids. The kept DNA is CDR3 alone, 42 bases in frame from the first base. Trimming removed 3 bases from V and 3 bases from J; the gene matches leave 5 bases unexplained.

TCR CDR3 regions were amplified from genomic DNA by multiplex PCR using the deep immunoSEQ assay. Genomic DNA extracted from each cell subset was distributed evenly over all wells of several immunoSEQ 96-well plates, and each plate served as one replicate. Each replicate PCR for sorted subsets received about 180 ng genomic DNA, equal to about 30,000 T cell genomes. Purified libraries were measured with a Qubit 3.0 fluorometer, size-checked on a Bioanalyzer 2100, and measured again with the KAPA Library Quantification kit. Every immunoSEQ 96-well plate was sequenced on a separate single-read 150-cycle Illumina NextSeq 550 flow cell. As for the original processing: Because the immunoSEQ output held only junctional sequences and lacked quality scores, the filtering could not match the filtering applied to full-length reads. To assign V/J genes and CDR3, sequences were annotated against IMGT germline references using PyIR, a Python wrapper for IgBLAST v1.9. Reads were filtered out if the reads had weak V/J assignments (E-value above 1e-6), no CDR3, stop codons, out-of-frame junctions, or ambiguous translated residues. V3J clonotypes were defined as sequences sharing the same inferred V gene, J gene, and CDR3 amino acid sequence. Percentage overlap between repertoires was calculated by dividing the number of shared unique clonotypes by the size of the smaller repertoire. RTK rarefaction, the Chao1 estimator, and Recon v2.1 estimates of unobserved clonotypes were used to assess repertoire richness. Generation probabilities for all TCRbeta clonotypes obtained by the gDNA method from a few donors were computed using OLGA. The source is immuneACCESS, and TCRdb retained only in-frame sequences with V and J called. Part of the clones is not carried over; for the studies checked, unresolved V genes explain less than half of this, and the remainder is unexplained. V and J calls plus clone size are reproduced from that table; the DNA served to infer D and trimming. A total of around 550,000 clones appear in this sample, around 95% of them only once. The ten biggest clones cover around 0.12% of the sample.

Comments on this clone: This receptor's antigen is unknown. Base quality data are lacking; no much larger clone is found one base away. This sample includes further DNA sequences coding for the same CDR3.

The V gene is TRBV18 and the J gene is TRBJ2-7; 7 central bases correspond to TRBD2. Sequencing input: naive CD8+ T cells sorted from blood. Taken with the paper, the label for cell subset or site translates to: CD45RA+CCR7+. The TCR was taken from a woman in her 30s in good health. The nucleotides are TGTGCCAGCTCACCGGCGGGCGGGAGCTACGAGCAGTACTTC. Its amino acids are CASSPAGGSYEQYF.